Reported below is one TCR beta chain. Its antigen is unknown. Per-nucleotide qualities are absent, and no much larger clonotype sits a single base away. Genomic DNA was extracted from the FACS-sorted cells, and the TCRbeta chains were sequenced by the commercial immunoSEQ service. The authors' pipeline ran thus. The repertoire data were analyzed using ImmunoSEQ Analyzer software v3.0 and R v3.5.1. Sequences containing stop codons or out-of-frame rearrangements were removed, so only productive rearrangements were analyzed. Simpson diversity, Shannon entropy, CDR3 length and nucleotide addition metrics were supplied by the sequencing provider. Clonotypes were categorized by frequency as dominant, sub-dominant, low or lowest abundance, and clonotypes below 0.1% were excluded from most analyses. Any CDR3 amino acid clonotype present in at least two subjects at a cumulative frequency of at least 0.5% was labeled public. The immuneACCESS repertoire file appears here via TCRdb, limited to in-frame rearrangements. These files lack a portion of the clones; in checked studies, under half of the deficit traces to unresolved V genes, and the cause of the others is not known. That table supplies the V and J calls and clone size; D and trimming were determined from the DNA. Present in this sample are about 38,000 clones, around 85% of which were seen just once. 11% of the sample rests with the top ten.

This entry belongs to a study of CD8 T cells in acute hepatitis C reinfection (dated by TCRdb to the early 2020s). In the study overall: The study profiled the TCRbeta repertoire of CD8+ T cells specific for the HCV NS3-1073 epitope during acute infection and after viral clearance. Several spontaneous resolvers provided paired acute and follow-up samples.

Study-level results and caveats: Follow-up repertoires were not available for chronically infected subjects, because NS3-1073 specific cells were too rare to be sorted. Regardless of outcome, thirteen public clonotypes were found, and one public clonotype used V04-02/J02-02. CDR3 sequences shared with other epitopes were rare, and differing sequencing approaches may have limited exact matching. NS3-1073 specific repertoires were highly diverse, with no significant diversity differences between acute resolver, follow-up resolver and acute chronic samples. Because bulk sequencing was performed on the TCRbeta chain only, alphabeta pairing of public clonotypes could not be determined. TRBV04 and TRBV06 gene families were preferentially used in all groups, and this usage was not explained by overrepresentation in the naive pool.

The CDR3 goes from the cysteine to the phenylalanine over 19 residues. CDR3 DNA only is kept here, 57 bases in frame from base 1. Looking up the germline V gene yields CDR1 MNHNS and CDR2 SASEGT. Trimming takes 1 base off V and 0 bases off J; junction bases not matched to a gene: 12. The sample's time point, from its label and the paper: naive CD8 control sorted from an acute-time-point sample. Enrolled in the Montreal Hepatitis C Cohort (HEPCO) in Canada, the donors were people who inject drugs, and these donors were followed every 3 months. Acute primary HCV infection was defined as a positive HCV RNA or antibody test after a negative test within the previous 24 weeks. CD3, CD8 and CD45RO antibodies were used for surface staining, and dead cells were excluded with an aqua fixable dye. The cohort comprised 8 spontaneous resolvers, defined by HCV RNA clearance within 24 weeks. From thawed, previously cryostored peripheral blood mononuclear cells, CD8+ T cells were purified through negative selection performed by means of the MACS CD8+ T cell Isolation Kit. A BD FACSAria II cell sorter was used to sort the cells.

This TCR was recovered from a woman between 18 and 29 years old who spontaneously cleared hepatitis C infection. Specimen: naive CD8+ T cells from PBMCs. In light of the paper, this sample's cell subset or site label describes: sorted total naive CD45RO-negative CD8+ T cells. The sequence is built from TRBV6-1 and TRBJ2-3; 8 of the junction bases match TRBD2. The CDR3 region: CASSEDLPYTSGSTDTQYF. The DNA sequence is TGTGCCAGCAGTGAAGATCTCCCCTATACTAGCGGCAGCACAGATACGCAGTATTTT.